The 32 T cell receptor beta chains listed next were all sequenced from one sample in a study of CD8+CD57+ T cells in acquired aplastic anemia. TCR beta VDJ and CDR3 were profiled, and genomic DNA was the template. Using its own MiXCR run on the reads, TCRdb lists one record per CDR3 protein. The repertoire holds around 150,000 distinct CDR3 sequences, approximately 44% seen once, with approximately 1% in the top ten. The sample was sorted CD4+, CD8+, or CD8+CD57+ T cells (not recorded which) from PBMCs. Receptor source: a human donor in good health.

The chain is built from TRBV19 and TRBJ2-7; D ambiguous. This CDR3 contains 14 residues. The V and J ends lost 4 bases and 0 bases respectively, with 10 bases between them. CDR1 and CDR2 (germline): LNHDA, SQIVND (reference sequence). CDR3 sequence: CASSTGGNSYEQYF. CDR3 bases: TGTGCCAGTAGTACCGGTGGCAACTCCTACGAGCAGTACTTC.

A remark on this clonotype: This may stem from a read error, because a much larger clone lies one nucleotide away. The CDR3 here is CASSIDPRTAFGTEAFF. CDR3 DNA: TGTGCCAGTAGTATAGATCCCCGAACAGCGTTCGGCACTGAAGCTTTCTTT. The V call is TRBV19, the J call TRBJ1-1; D uncertain. Germline V lookup: CDR1 LNHDA, CDR2 SQIVND (reference sequence). This CDR3 has 17 residues. Trimming removed 0 bases from V and 4 bases from J, with 18 bases in between.

This clonotype was seen a few times. The rearrangement uses TRBV5-1 and TRBJ1-5; TRBD1 agrees at 9 bases. V lost 7 bases, J lost 0 bases, and 17 bases stayed unmatched. This CDR3 contains 19 residues. Germline CDR1 and CDR2: SGHRS and YFSETQ. CDR3 sequence: CASVFPGQGRLYSNQPQHF. CDR3 DNA sequence: TGCGCCAGCGTCTTCCCGGGACAGGGACGACTTTATAGCAATCAGCCCCAGCATTTT.

This clonotype was seen repeatedly, ten times or more. This rearrangement joins TRBV15 to TRBJ2-2; 8 nucleotides line up with TRBD1. This CDR3 spans 15 amino acids. Germline lookup yields CDR1 LNHNV and CDR2 YYDKDF (reference sequence). Trimming removed 0 bases from V and 4 bases from J; junction bases left unmatched: 1. The CDR3 region has the DNA TGTGCCACCAGCAGAGATACAGGGGGCACCGGGGAGCTGTTTTTT. This encodes CATSRDTGGTGELFF.

The DNA of the CDR3 is TGCAGTGCTAGAGCCGGCGTAAGAGGACAGGGAATGGAGCAGTACTTC. This gives the protein CSARAGVRGQGMEQYF. The J gene is TRBJ2-7, the V gene TRBV20-1, with 8 bases aligning to TRBD1. The CDR3 has 16 residues. From germline, CDR1 is DFQATT and CDR2 SNEGSKA (reference sequence). The trim removed 1 base at V and 7 bases at J, leaving 15 bases unmatched.

This rearrangement joins TRBV5-5 to TRBJ2-7; perhaps TRBD2 as D (5 bases). The V end was cut by 0 bases, the J end by 2 bases, with 9 bases between. CDR3 length equals 14 residues. Germline V CDR1 and CDR2: SGHKS, YYEKEE (reference sequence). In DNA, the CDR3 is TGTGCCAGCAGCTTGGTCCGGGGTACCTACGAGCAGTACTTC. Translating it yields CASSLVRGTYEQYF.

This chain connects TRBV11-2 to TRBJ2-3, with TRBD2 matching over 8 bases. The CDR3 spans 16 residues. The germline CDR1 and CDR2 sequences are SGHAT and FQNNGV. V lost 1 base, J lost 3 bases, and 6 bases stayed unmatched. The CDR3 spells CASSLVPGGETDTQYF. The CDR3, as DNA: TGTGCCAGCAGCTTAGTCCCCGGGGGGGAAACAGATACGCAGTATTTT. The entire variable domain, with the rest obtained from reference TRBV11-2 and TRBJ2-3, is as follows: EAGVAQSPRYKIIEKRQSVAFWCNPISGHATLYWYQQILGQGPKLLIQFQNNGVVDDSQLPKDRFSAERLKGVDSTLKIQPAKLEDSAVYLCASSLVPGGETDTQYFGPGTRLTVL.

As for this clonotype: Possible read error: a much larger clone is one base away. The chain couples TRBV14 to TRBJ1-3; 8 positions match TRBD1. Germline CDR1 and CDR2: SGHDN and FVKESK. Trimming cost V 3 bases and J 2 bases; bases outside gene matches: 3. The CDR3 runs 15 residues. This CDR3 reads CASSHLRGPGNTIYF. For the CDR3, the DNA is TGTGCCAGCAGCCATCTCAGGGGGCCTGGAAACACCATATATTTT.

This CDR3 reads CASSIVGRNTEAFF. In DNA form, the CDR3 reads TGTGCCAGCAGTATAGTGGGGAGGAACACTGAAGCTTTCTTT. The rearrangement joins TRBV12-3 or TRBV12-4 to TRBJ1-1; D is uncertain. The CDR3 loop spans 14 amino acids. Trimming removed 5 bases at V and 1 base at J, with 11 bases between.

The chain couples TRBV2 to TRBJ2-7; TRBD2 might be the D (6 bases). With 7 bases removed from V and 2 bases from J, the gap between germline ends came to 18 bases. Germline-derived CDR1 and CDR2 are SNHLY and FYNNEI. The CDR3 is 15 amino acids. CDR3 nucleotide sequence: TGTGCCAGCACCCCTAGGGCGGGATTTACCTACGAGCAGTACTTC. Its translation is CASTPRAGFTYEQYF.

The chain joins TRBV25-1 to TRBJ1-1; D might be TRBD1 (5 bases). Germline CDR1 reads MGHDK; CDR2 reads SYGVNS. Trimming took off 9 bases at V and 4 bases at J, with 15 bases between the two ends. This CDR3 comprises 13 residues. The CDR3 region has the DNA TGTGCCAGTAGGATGGGCACAGGCACTGAAGCTTTCTTT. As protein: CASRMGTGTEAFF.

The table lists this clonotype with a count of one. This sequence joins TRBV20-1 and TRBJ1-5; D gene uncertain. CDR1 is DFQATT, CDR2 SNEGSKA, per germline (reference sequence). Trimming shortened V by 3 bases and J by 1 base, and 4 bases separated the two germline ends. The CDR3 has 12 residues. DNA for the CDR3: TGCAGTGCTAGGGACAGCAATCAGCCCCAGCATTTT. It specifies CSARDSNQPQHF.

The rearrangement uses TRBV9 and TRBJ2-7; maybe TRBD1 (5 bases). The V end lost 3 bases, the J end lost 0 bases, and 7 bases lay between the germline ends. The germline V gene has CDR1 SGDLS and CDR2 YYNGEE. CDR3 length equals 13 residues. CDR3 residues: CASSAQGSYEQYF. The CDR3 region has the DNA TGTGCCAGCAGCGCCCAGGGCTCCTACGAGCAGTACTTC.

The chain carries TRBV2 and TRBJ2-3, with D possibly TRBD2 on 7 matching bases. The CDR3 is made up of 15 amino acids. V was shortened by 0 bases and J by 4 bases, with 11 bases between the two germline ends. Germline CDR1 reads SNHLY; CDR2 reads FYNNEI. The CDR3 here is CASSEAGGPADTQYF. The DNA of the CDR3 is TGTGCCAGCAGTGAAGCGGGGGGGCCGGCAGATACGCAGTATTTT.

This clonotype has more than one count but fewer than ten. V gene TRBV19 combines with J gene TRBJ2-3; TRBD2 might be the D (6 bases). The germline CDR1 and CDR2 sequences are LNHDA and SQIVND (reference sequence). Trimming left V 6 bases short and J 4 bases short, with 17 bases between. The CDR3 loop spans 15 amino acids. The chain's CDR3 is CASSNGAGFADTQYF. The CDR3 DNA sequence: TGTGCCAGTAGCAATGGGGCGGGGTTCGCAGATACGCAGTATTTT.

The sample holds many counts of this clonotype. The J gene is TRBJ2-7, the V gene TRBV18; no firm D call. Per germline, CDR1 KGHSH and CDR2 LQKENI. The CDR3 is 13 residues long. Trimming stripped 0 bases from V and 5 bases from J, with 8 bases between. The DNA for the CDR3 is TGTGCCAGCTCACCACCGATCTGGGACGAGCAGTACTTC. It translates to CASSPPIWDEQYF.

The table lists this clonotype with many counts. The genes are TRBV16 and TRBJ1-5; no firm D call. The length of the CDR3 is 15 residues. The germline V gene has CDR1 KGHSY and CDR2 FQNENV. V was cut by 0 bases and J by 4 bases, with 10 bases left in between. CDR3 sequence: CASSQSGRVNQPQHF. Here the CDR3 DNA reads TGTGCCAGCAGCCAATCTGGAAGGGTAAATCAGCCCCAGCATTTT.

This clonotype has a single count. The chain carries TRBV19 and TRBJ1-2; 8 bases are shared with TRBD1. Germline V gene lookup returns CDR1 LNHDA and CDR2 SQIVND (reference sequence). The CDR3 contains 14 residues. J gave up 4 bases and V 6 bases, and 7 bases lay outside the gene matches. The DNA for the CDR3 is TGTGCCAGTAGGGACAGGGCAGATCCCTATGGCTACACCTTC. Protein product: CASRDRADPYGYTF.

The CDR3 nucleotides read TGCAGCGTTGAGGGGACGAGGGCGGGAGGGTACGAGCAGTACTTC. Its translation: CSVEGTRAGGYEQYF. The chain joins TRBV29-1 to TRBJ2-7, with TRBD2 matching 9 bases. The J segment lost 4 bases and the V segment lost 3 bases, leaving 10 bases of the junction unmatched. Germline lookup yields CDR1 SQVTM and CDR2 ANQGSEA. The CDR3 has 15 residues.

The chain is built from TRBV19 and TRBJ1-2; a weak D match, TRBD1 (5 bases). The CDR3 spans 16 residues. V was trimmed by 3 bases and J by 4 bases, leaving 18 bases between them. Germline values: CDR1 LNHDA, CDR2 SQIVND (reference sequence). CDR3 protein: CASSIKSGGILYGYTF. CDR3 bases: TGTGCCAGTAGTATCAAGTCGGGGGGAATACTCTATGGCTACACCTTC. The full variable domain, its missing parts supplied by reference TRBV19 and TRBJ1-2, is DGGITQSPKYLFRKEGQNVTLSCEQNLNHDAMYWYRQDPGQGLRLIYYSQIVNDFQKGDIAEGYSVSREKKESFPLTVTSAQKNPTAFYLCASSIKSGGILYGYTFGSGTRLTVV.

J is TRBJ2-1 and V is TRBV20-1, with 7 bases aligning to TRBD2. V lost 2 bases and J lost 0; bases outside the gene matches: 7. Per the germline V gene, CDR1 is DFQATT and CDR2 is SNEGSKA (reference sequence). The CDR3 loop spans 16 amino acids. In nucleotides, the CDR3 is TGCAGTGCTAGAAGGGCTAGCGGAAGCTCCTACAATGAGCAGTTCTTC. This translates into CSARRASGSSYNEQFF.

In its sample, this clonotype was seen many times. The chain is built from TRBV5-4 and TRBJ1-3, with 7 bases identical to TRBD1. With 4 bases clipped from V and 0 bases from J, the junction kept 1 base outside the gene matches. Germline V CDR1 and CDR2: SGHNT, YYREEE (reference sequence). The CDR3 loop spans 14 amino acids. The CDR3 sequence is CASSAGGSGNTIYF. In nucleotides, the CDR3 is TGTGCCAGCAGCGCAGGGGGCTCTGGAAACACCATATATTTT.

This clonotype was seen many times. This rearrangement joins TRBV5-1 to TRBJ1-2; possibly TRBD1 for D (5 bases). The CDR3 length is 16 residues. Germline V gene sequence: CDR1 SGHRS, CDR2 YFSETQ. Trimming took off 4 bases at V and 4 bases at J, with 20 bases between the two ends. The CDR3 sequence: CASSLINGQGGYGYTF. CDR3 nucleotide sequence: TGCGCCAGCAGCCTAATAAATGGGCAGGGTGGCTATGGCTACACCTTC.

Concerning this clonotype: This may stem from a read error, because a much larger clone lies one nucleotide away. The gene calls are TRBV4-3 and TRBJ2-7; 8 bases line up with TRBD1. The J segment lost 3 bases and the V segment lost 3 bases, leaving 10 bases of the junction unmatched. The germline CDR1 and CDR2 sequences are LGHNA and YSLEER. This CDR3 is built from 16 residues. The CDR3 loop is CASSHDPRDRLYEQYF. The CDR3 bases are TGCGCCAGCAGCCATGATCCCCGGGACAGGCTCTACGAGCAGTACTTC.

This clonotype was detected ten times or more. V is TRBV24-1 and J is TRBJ2-7; D not certain. Trimming took 4 bases from V and 7 from J, leaving 19 bases between them. The CDR3 has 15 amino acids. Germline-derived CDR1 and CDR2 are KGHDR and SFDVKD. CDR3 nucleotide sequence: TGTGCCACCAGTGACCCGTCTAGTGGGCTTTTAGAGCAGTACTTC. Residues: CATSDPSSGLLEQYF.

This clonotype was counted ten times or more. The chain's CDR3 is CASSIRYRPPTEQYF. The CDR3 DNA follows: TGTGCCAGTAGTATTCGTTACAGACCCCCCACCGAGCAGTACTTC. The chain uses TRBV19 and TRBJ2-7; D not resolved. V was trimmed by 3 bases and J by 6 bases, leaving 18 bases between them. The germline gives CDR1 LNHDA, CDR2 SQIVND (reference sequence). The CDR3 loop spans 15 amino acids.

The chain has TRBV2 and TRBJ1-3; 9 bases fit TRBD1. The CDR3 loop spans 17 amino acids. V shed 6 bases, J shed 4 bases, and the junction held 13 bases outside the gene matches. Germline loops: CDR1 SNHLY, CDR2 FYNNEI. The DNA for the CDR3 is TGTGCCAGCAGCGCTCTCGGGACAGGGTATAAGGGAAACACCATATATTTT. The encoded protein is CASSALGTGYKGNTIYF.

The chain uses TRBV5-1 and TRBJ1-1, with no clear D. The CDR3 length is 13 residues. With 5 bases removed from V and 2 bases from J, the gap between germline ends came to 10 bases. Germline lookup yields CDR1 SGHRS and CDR2 YFSETQ. The CDR3 is CASSWTSNTEAFF. DNA for the CDR3: TGCGCCAGCAGTTGGACGTCTAACACTGAAGCTTTCTTT.

The chain employs TRBV20-1 and TRBJ1-1; 7 bases align to TRBD1. CDR3 length: 14 residues. J was trimmed by 2 bases and V by 6 bases; bases with no gene match: 9. From germline, CDR1 is DFQATT and CDR2 SNEGSKA (reference sequence). The CDR3: CSAWTGTANTEAFF. In nucleotides, the CDR3 is TGCAGTGCCTGGACCGGGACAGCAAACACTGAAGCTTTCTTT.

This clonotype was seen at least ten times. In DNA, the CDR3 is TGTGCCAGCAGCAAACAGTCTTCTAGCACAGATACGCAGTATTTT. Its translation is CASSKQSSSTDTQYF. The gene calls are TRBV7-2 and TRBJ2-3; D is unresolved. Germline V lookup: CDR1 SGHTA, CDR2 FQGNSA. Trimming removed 5 bases from V and 0 bases from J, with 12 bases in between. This CDR3 contains 15 residues.

This clonotype was detected many times. The rearrangement uses TRBV7-9 and TRBJ2-3, with D hard to call. The CDR3 contains 13 residues. V was cut by 4 bases and J by 4 bases, with 9 bases left in between. CDR1 and CDR2 (germline): SEHNR, FQNEAQ (reference sequence). CDR3 coding DNA: TGTGCCAGCAGCTATCACAGTTCAGATACGCAGTATTTT. Translated: CASSYHSSDTQYF.

In its sample, this clonotype was seen many times. The chain joins TRBV20-1 to TRBJ1-1; D is uncertain. V lost 6 bases and J 3 bases, leaving 17 bases between the germline ends. The V gene's germline CDR1 is DFQATT and CDR2 SNEGSKA (reference sequence). The CDR3 is 14 residues long. CDR3 nucleotides: TGCAGTGCCCCGGGGTTACAGACCGACACTGAAGCTTTCTTT. Translated, it gives CSAPGLQTDTEAFF.